Sequencing of this TCR beta chain was carried out in a study of technical replicates of blood from a handful of donors. V was cut by 1 base and J by 3 bases, with 7 bases left in between. This CDR3 is 13 amino acids long. The germline V gene has CDR1 SGHVS and CDR2 FQNEAQ. TCRdb's copy holds only in-frame clones and misses some; the assay was immunoSEQ multiplex PCR. The table lists some 49,000 clones, 80% to 95% of them singletons. The source material was PBMCs. This clonotype was sampled from a human donor in good health. Some clones in this sample may be carry-over from other donors' samples. V usage is TRBV7-8 and J usage is TRBJ2-7, with a tentative D call TRBD2 (5 bases). The CDR3, as DNA: TGTGCCAGCAGCTTAGGGACTCTCTACGAGCAGTACTTC. It encodes CASSLGTLYEQYF.